The 16 T cell receptor beta chains below were found in one sample sequenced in a study of glioma-infiltrating T cells after dendritic cell vaccination. This table comes from immunoSEQ multiplex PCR, and its TCRdb copy is limited to in-frame clones, with some not included. In the table there are more than 95,000 clones, around 81% of which are singletons. The source was blood, collected before dendritic cell vaccination. The receptors were sampled from a human donor with glioblastoma.

This chain uses TRBV2 with TRBJ2-5; a weak D match, TRBD2 (7 bases). The V end was cut by 8 bases, the J end by 4 bases, with 11 bases between. Germline V gene sequence: CDR1 SNHLY, CDR2 FYNNEI. CDR3 length: 12 residues. This CDR3 is CASGGGGETQYF. The CDR3 nucleotides read TGTGCCAGCGGGGGGGGCGGAGAGACCCAGTACTTC.

V usage is TRBV6-1 and J usage is TRBJ2-3, with D possibly being TRBD2 (5 bases). The CDR3 extends over 14 amino acids. Trimming stripped 7 bases from V and 4 bases from J, with 15 bases between. CDR1 is MNHNS and CDR2 is SASEGT in the germline V gene. This CDR3 reads CASNPSGSSDTQYF. For the CDR3, the DNA is TGTGCCAGCAACCCCTCGGGGAGTTCAGATACGCAGTATTTT.

The chain combines TRBV18 with TRBJ2-5; 8 positions match TRBD1. Losses at the gene ends were 3 bases for V and 1 base for J; bases not matched to a gene: 4. Per the germline V gene, CDR1 is KGHSH and CDR2 is LQKENI. The CDR3 runs to 15 residues. The CDR3 loop reads CASSPQGTGQETQYF. The CDR3 region has the DNA TGTGCCAGCTCACCTCAAGGGACAGGCCAAGAGACCCAGTACTTC.

The chain employs TRBV4-3 and TRBJ1-6; 7 positions match TRBD1. Germline V gene data show CDR1 as LGHNA and CDR2 as YSLEER. Losses at the gene ends were 0 bases for V and 14 bases for J; bases not matched to a gene: 7. The CDR3 is made up of 14 amino acids. The CDR3 region is CASSQDTGAFTLHF. Here the CDR3 DNA reads TGCGCCAGCAGCCAAGACACAGGGGCTTTCACCCTCCACTTT.

On this clone: At the DNA level, this CDR3 is encoded by other sequences in the same sample as well. This rearrangement joins TRBV5-1 to TRBJ2-7; no firm D call. CDR1 and CDR2 from the germline V gene are SGHRS and YFSETQ. The CDR3 extends over 12 amino acids. Trimming cost V 0 bases and J 2 bases, with 3 bases left between them. The CDR3 loop reads CASSLGAYEQYF. The CDR3 bases are TGCGCCAGCAGCTTGGGCGCCTACGAGCAGTACTTC.

This clone has just a few counts. V usage is TRBV11-1 and J usage is TRBJ2-3, with D hard to call. This CDR3 has 12 residues. Germline V gene lookup returns CDR1 SGHAT and CDR2 FQDESV (reference sequence). V lost 1 base and J 12 bases, leaving 11 bases between the germline ends. Here the CDR3 DNA reads TGTGCCAGCAGCTTAGAACCCCGAGTACAGTATTTT. This gives the protein CASSLEPRVQYF.

The chain uses TRBV7-9 and TRBJ1-4; possibly TRBD1 for D (5 bases). Germline V gene sequence: CDR1 SEHNR, CDR2 FQNEAQ (reference sequence). V shed 1 base and J shed 12 bases, with 18 bases lying between them. The length of the CDR3 is 15 residues. The CDR3 reads CASSLVGTASVELFF. The CDR3 bases are TGTGCCAGCAGCTTAGTTGGGACTGCCAGTGTTGAACTGTTTTTT.

V and J are TRBV30 and TRBJ2-5; no reliable D call. CDR1 GTSNPN and CDR2 SVGIG come from the germline V gene (reference sequence). The CDR3 runs 13 residues. V lost 2 bases and J 4 bases, leaving 11 bases between the germline ends. CDR3 sequence (DNA): TGTGCCTGGAGTCAACGGGTCCGAGAGACCCAGTACTTC. This gives the protein CAWSQRVRETQYF.

V gene TRBV7-9 combines with J gene TRBJ1-2; no definite D call. The CDR3 loop spans 13 amino acids. V dropped 4 bases and J dropped 1 base, with 7 bases sitting between them. The germline V gene encodes CDR1 SEHNR and CDR2 FQNEAQ (reference sequence). In DNA form, the CDR3 reads TGTGCCAGCAGCTCACTTAGTAACTATGGCTACACCTTC. Translation: CASSSLSNYGYTF.

This clone was seen once. The chain couples TRBV5-1 to TRBJ2-3; 10 nucleotides align to TRBD2. The V and J ends lost 0 bases and 0 bases, in that order; junction bases with no gene match: 4. The CDR3 runs 17 residues. Germline V gene lookup returns CDR1 SGHRS and CDR2 YFSETQ. CDR3 nucleotide sequence: TGCGCCAGCAGCTTGGCTAGCGGGGGCTCTAGCACAGATACGCAGTATTTT. Its translation is CASSLASGGSSTDTQYF. Filled out from reference TRBV5-1 and TRBJ2-3, the complete variable domain reads KAGVTQTPRYLIKTRGQQVTLSCSPISGHRSVSWYQQTPGQGLQFLFEYFSETQRNKGNFPGRFSGRQFSNSRSEMNVSTLELGDSALYLCASSLASGGSSTDTQYFGPGTRLTVL.

The rearrangement joins TRBV23-1 to TRBJ2-7; D gene uncertain. TRBV23-1 is labeled an ORF, and its function is uncertain. Trimming left V 4 bases short and J 3 bases short, with 13 bases between. The CDR3 has 14 residues. Here the CDR3 DNA reads TGCGCCAGCAGTCTGAGGCCCCTCAACTACGAGCAGTACTTC. Encoded protein: CASSLRPLNYEQYF.

The rearrangement joins TRBV19 to TRBJ2-5; unclear D gene. V was shortened by 3 bases and J by 5 bases, with 13 bases between the two germline ends. CDR1 and CDR2 (germline): LNHDA, SQIVND (reference sequence). This CDR3 is built from 14 residues. For the CDR3, the DNA is TGTGCCAGTAGTATCGCCTCTAGTCAGGAGACCCAGTACTTC. Translated: CASSIASSQETQYF. Together with reference TRBV19 and TRBJ2-5, the CDR3 gives the full variable domain: DGGITQSPKYLFRKEGQNVTLSCEQNLNHDAMYWYRQDPGQGLRLIYYSQIVNDFQKGDIAEGYSVSREKKESFPLTVTSAQKNPTAFYLCASSIASSQETQYFGPGTRLLVL.

The V call is TRBV5-5, the J call TRBJ1-5; 7 positions agree with TRBD1. Germline V lookup: CDR1 SGHKS, CDR2 YYEKEE (reference sequence). Unmatched junction bases numbered 8, after V lost 4 bases and J lost 7 bases. The CDR3 runs 14 residues. Here the CDR3 DNA reads TGTGCCAGCAGCCCTCAGGGGGAAGGCCAGCCCCAGCATTTT. Encoded protein: CASSPQGEGQPQHF.

CDR3 in DNA: TGCGCCAGCAGAGAATCGGCGGGGGGCACAGATACGCAGTATTTT. This translates into CASRESAGGTDTQYF. This chain connects TRBV5-1 to TRBJ2-3; 7 positions match TRBD2. The CDR3 runs to 15 residues. After removal of 5 bases from V and 1 base from J, the junction contained 7 bases not matched to a gene. Germline V gives CDR1 SGHRS, CDR2 YFSETQ.

The chain carries TRBV27 and TRBJ1-5; 7 nucleotides match TRBD1. This CDR3 region has 15 residues. Germline lookup yields CDR1 MNHEY and CDR2 SMNVEV (reference sequence). The V gene end was trimmed by 3 bases and the J gene end by 5 bases; junction bases not matched to a gene: 7. DNA of the CDR3: TGTGCCAGCAGTTTGGGCAGGGGGACTCATCAGCCCCAGCATTTT. This codes for CASSLGRGTHQPQHF.

This clone came up once. This chain joins TRBV19 and TRBJ2-7; 8 bases fit TRBD2. The CDR3 loop spans 15 amino acids. V gave up 3 bases and J gave up 3 bases; unmatched junction bases: 7. CDR1 LNHDA and CDR2 SQIVND come from the germline V gene (reference sequence). As DNA, the CDR3 is TGTGCCAGTAGTATGACCGGGACTAGTATCTACGAGCAGTACTTC. This encodes CASSMTGTSIYEQYF. Full variable domain (outside the CDR3, taken from reference TRBV19 and TRBJ2-7): DGGITQSPKYLFRKEGQNVTLSCEQNLNHDAMYWYRQDPGQGLRLIYYSQIVNDFQKGDIAEGYSVSREKKESFPLTVTSAQKNPTAFYLCASSMTGTSIYEQYFGPGTRLTVT.